This T cell receptor beta chain was retrieved from a study of blood T cell repertoires in COVID-19. Study summary: Samples came from the United States, Italy and Spain, spanning acute and convalescent COVID-19. The analysed material was cDNA or gDNA that came from T cells, B-cell-depleted T cells, or PBMCs.

Authors' processing steps: Estimated nucleated cell counts came from reference gene primer amplification. The protocol was immunoSEQ multiplex PCR, while the TCRdb copy is restricted to in-frame clones and leaves out a portion. For V, J and clone size, that table is used; D and trimming come from the DNA. The sample includes 35,000 to 55,000 clones, just over 85% of them seen just once. The CDR3 contains 13 residues. Germline CDR1 SNHLY, CDR2 FYNNEI. Trimming cost V 2 bases and J 6 bases, with 10 bases left between them. This receptor was obtained from a man in his sixties with active COVID-19. This sequence joins TRBV2 and TRBJ1-2; TRBD1 might be the D (6 bases). Input material: peripheral blood. This chain's CDR3 is CASSESWDNGYTF. CDR3 nucleotide sequence: TGTGCCAGCAGTGAATCCTGGGACAATGGCTACACCTTC.